The next 28 T cell receptor beta chains were all read from a single sample in a study of shared T cell receptors in the human thymus. Only in-frame clones appear in the TCRdb table, and some are missing; sequencing was by immunoSEQ multiplex PCR. The sample lists hundreds of thousands of clones, 85% to 90% seen once, with 0.0095% to 0.011% in the top ten. In addition, the sample was reused for a study of human thymus T cells.

Sequenced: thymocytes. These receptors all stem from a boy under three years old with a congenital heart defect.

The rearrangement links TRBV15 to TRBJ2-7, with TRBD2 matching 9 bases. CDR3 length equals 16 residues. The germline gives CDR1 LNHNV, CDR2 YYDKDF (reference sequence). With 0 bases clipped from V and 0 bases from J, the junction kept 3 bases outside the gene matches. The CDR3 loop reads CATSRDPSGNSYEQYF. CDR3 nucleotide sequence: TGTGCCACCAGCAGAGATCCTAGCGGGAACTCCTACGAGCAGTACTTC.

The CDR3 DNA follows: TGCGCCAGCAGTGGGACAGCTCAAGAGACCCAGTACTTC. Encoded protein: CASSGTAQETQYF. This chain connects TRBV10-1 to TRBJ2-5, with a possible D match to TRBD1 (6 bases). The CDR3 covers 13 residues. The germline V gene has CDR1 WNHNN and CDR2 SYGVQD (reference sequence). Trimming pared 4 bases from V and 2 bases from J, leaving 8 bases between.

The chain is built from TRBV5-6 and TRBJ2-1; the D is unclear. This CDR3 is built from 15 residues. The V and J ends lost 2 bases and 0 bases respectively, with 9 bases between them. Germline-derived CDR1 and CDR2 are SGHDT and YYEEEE. CDR3 coding DNA: TGTGCCAGCAGCTTCTCCCTGAGCTCCTACAATGAGCAGTTCTTC. Translated, it gives CASSFSLSSYNEQFF.

The chain combines TRBV5-6 with TRBJ2-7, with D maybe TRBD1 (6 bases). Germline V gene sequence: CDR1 SGHDT, CDR2 YYEEEE. The CDR3 runs 15 residues. With 0 bases removed from V and 2 bases from J, the gap between germline ends came to 12 bases. CDR3 residues: CASSLADRYAYEQYF. DNA of the CDR3: TGTGCCAGCAGCTTGGCCGACAGGTACGCCTACGAGCAGTACTTC.

This sequence joins TRBV29-1 and TRBJ2-1, with 8 bases fitting TRBD1. This CDR3 has 14 amino acids. Trimming took 7 bases from V and 0 from J; bases not matched to a gene: 5. Germline V gives CDR1 SQVTM, CDR2 ANQGSEA. The CDR3 bases are TGCAGCGCCACAGGGGGAAGCTCCTACAATGAGCAGTTCTTC. This gives the protein CSATGGSSYNEQFF.

The gene calls are TRBV6-1 and TRBJ2-7; 7 nucleotides align to TRBD2. With 4 bases clipped from V and 3 bases from J, the junction kept 6 bases outside the gene matches. The germline CDR1 and CDR2 sequences are MNHNS and SASEGT. The CDR3 is 14 amino acids. CDR3 bases: TGTGCCAGCAGTGGTCGGGAGGTCATCTACGAGCAGTACTTC. This translates into CASSGREVIYEQYF.

V and J are TRBV30 and TRBJ2-7; D is possibly TRBD2 (5 bases). V was clipped by 3 bases and J by 3 bases, with 12 bases between them. The CDR3 totals 13 residues. Germline values: CDR1 GTSNPN, CDR2 SVGIG (reference sequence). CDR3 coding DNA: TGTGCCTGGAGAGAAGCGGAATTCTACGAGCAGTACTTC. Translated: CAWREAEFYEQYF.

The chain carries TRBV7-6 and TRBJ2-3, with 8 bases lining up with TRBD2. V lost 5 bases and J lost 3; bases outside the gene matches: 10. This CDR3 contains 16 residues. Germline assignment: CDR1 SGHVS and CDR2 FNYEAQ. DNA for the CDR3: TGTGCCAGCAGCCCCTCGGGAGGGACTACGACAGATACGCAGTATTTT. Amino acids: CASSPSGGTTTDTQYF.

J is TRBJ1-1 and V is TRBV10-2, with D hard to call. V lost 3 bases and J lost 4, with 12 bases in between. Germline V gene data show CDR1 as WSHSY and CDR2 as SAAADI. CDR3 size: 14 residues. The CDR3 region has the DNA TGCGCCAGCAGTGAACCCAGTGAAAGCACTGAAGCTTTCTTT. This sequence encodes CASSEPSESTEAFF.

This chain links TRBV6-4 with TRBJ1-5; a weak D match, TRBD1 (5 bases). Trimming pared 0 bases from V and 0 bases from J, leaving 15 bases between. Germline CDR1 MRHNA, CDR2 SNTAGT. The CDR3 sequence is 18 residues long. The CDR3 DNA follows: TGTGCCAGCAGTGACTCCATCCGGGACTCTAATAGCAATCAGCCCCAGCATTTT. Amino acids: CASSDSIRDSNSNQPQHF.

This chain uses TRBV5-1 with TRBJ2-7; D is perhaps TRBD1 (6 bases). The V end lost 0 bases, the J end lost 1 base, and 8 bases lay between the germline ends. The CDR3 has 14 amino acids. Per germline, CDR1 SGHRS and CDR2 YFSETQ. CDR3 loop: CASSLEGDSYEQYF. CDR3 nucleotide sequence: TGCGCCAGCAGCTTGGAGGGGGATTCCTACGAGCAGTACTTC.

V gene TRBV5-1 combines with J gene TRBJ2-7; no clear D. The CDR3 sequence is 12 residues long. Trimming cost V 5 bases and J 0 bases, with 6 bases left between them. Germline CDR1 and CDR2: SGHRS and YFSETQ. The CDR3 region has the DNA TGCGCCAGCAGAACGGGCTCCTACGAGCAGTACTTC. It translates to CASRTGSYEQYF.

This chain joins TRBV25-1 and TRBJ1-2, with D unresolved. The V gene lost 3 bases and the J gene lost 6 bases, with 11 bases spanning the gap. The CDR3 has 13 residues. Looked up from germline, CDR1 is MGHDK and CDR2 is SYGVNS. The CDR3 nucleotides read TGTGCCAGCAGTGAGCCTAACCCGCATGGCTACACCTTC. Translating it yields CASSEPNPHGYTF.

J is TRBJ2-7 and V is TRBV6-5; the D is unclear. CDR3 size: 13 residues. In germline, CDR1 is MNHEY, CDR2 SVGAGI. V lost 2 bases, J lost 3 bases, and 8 bases lay in between. The DNA of the CDR3 is TGTGCCAGCAGTTACACCAGTTTCTACGAGCAGTACTTC. This encodes CASSYTSFYEQYF.

The chain employs TRBV30 and TRBJ2-7, with TRBD1 matching 8 bases. CDR1 is GTSNPN and CDR2 is SVGIG in the germline V gene (reference sequence). The J segment lost 7 bases and the V segment lost 4 bases, leaving 12 bases of the junction unmatched. The CDR3 is 14 amino acids. CDR3 nucleotides: TGTGCCTGGATTCAACGGGCAGGGGGCAGGGAGCAGTACTTC. Translation gives CAWIQRAGGREQYF.

This chain uses TRBV11-3 with TRBJ2-7; a weak D match, TRBD1 (5 bases). Germline V lookup: CDR1 SGHNT, CDR2 YENEEA. CDR3 length: 14 residues. V lost 2 bases and J lost 3, with 11 bases in between. CDR3 region: CASSLTGPSYEQYF. DNA of the CDR3: TGTGCCAGCAGCTTAACAGGACCCAGCTACGAGCAGTACTTC.

Remarks on this clone: This specimen includes other DNA sequences encoding the same CDR3. The CDR3 loop is CASSGLAGETQYF. DNA for the CDR3: TGTGCCAGCAGTGGGCTAGCTGGGGAGACCCAGTACTTC. The chain combines TRBV6-4 with TRBJ2-5, with D maybe TRBD2 (5 bases). Germline loops: CDR1 MRHNA, CDR2 SNTAGT. CDR3 length equals 13 residues. Trimming cost V 4 bases and J 5 bases, with 11 bases left between them.

This chain connects TRBV10-3 to TRBJ1-2; 7 nucleotides align to TRBD1. Germline CDR1 ENHRY, CDR2 SYGVKD. This CDR3 spans 13 amino acids. Trimming at V came to 10 bases and at J to 4 bases, leaving 9 bases not matched to a gene. CDR3 loop: CASEMGQSYGYTF. The CDR3 DNA is TGTGCCAGCGAGATGGGACAGAGCTATGGCTACACCTTC.

The rearrangement uses TRBV7-8 and TRBJ2-5; D is perhaps TRBD2 (5 bases). V was cut by 5 bases and J by 1 base, with 14 bases left in between. The CDR3 sequence is 15 residues long. The germline CDR1 and CDR2 sequences are SGHVS and FQNEAQ. CDR3 protein: CASSLSPSGQETQYF. The CDR3 region has the DNA TGTGCCAGCAGCCTATCCCCAAGCGGCCAAGAGACCCAGTACTTC.

This chain joins TRBV4-2 and TRBJ2-7, with D perhaps TRBD2 (9 bases). V was shortened by 3 bases and J by 0 bases, with 30 bases between the two germline ends. This CDR3 region has 21 residues. The germline V gene has CDR1 LGHNA and CDR2 YNFKEQ. The CDR3 nucleotides are TGTGCCAGCAGCCATCTTTCGGGCGGACAGGGACATAGCGGGAGCTCCTACGAGCAGTACTTC. It is translated as CASSHLSGGQGHSGSSYEQYF.

CDR3 in DNA: TGTGCCAGCAGTTTCCTGGGACATTCCGGGGAGCTGTTTTTT. Its translation is CASSFLGHSGELFF. V is TRBV27 and J is TRBJ2-2, with D possibly TRBD1 on 6 matching bases. The CDR3 spans 14 residues. Trimming took 3 bases from V and 6 from J, leaving 11 bases between them. CDR1 is MNHEY and CDR2 is SMNVEV in the germline V gene (reference sequence).

The DNA for the CDR3 is TGTGCCAGCAGCTCGGAGCGGACCTACGAGCAGTACTTC. Translating it yields CASSSERTYEQYF. The chain couples TRBV7-9 to TRBJ2-7, with D possibly matching TRBD2 (5 bases). Trimming pared 4 bases from V and 2 bases from J, leaving 9 bases between. From germline, CDR1 is SEHNR and CDR2 FQNEAQ (reference sequence). The CDR3 has 13 amino acids.

This rearrangement joins TRBV6-1 to TRBJ2-7, with D possibly TRBD2 on 6 matching bases. Germline-derived CDR1 and CDR2 are MNHNS and SASEGT. The CDR3 spans 16 residues. With 3 bases removed from V and 0 bases from J, the gap between germline ends came to 15 bases. CDR3 in DNA: TGTGCCAGCAGTGATTGGACGGCTAGCGTCTCCTACGAGCAGTACTTC. Protein: CASSDWTASVSYEQYF.

V usage is TRBV4-3 and J usage is TRBJ2-3; TRBD2 matches 8 bases. CDR3 size: 15 residues. Germline CDR1 is LGHNA and CDR2 is YSLEER. After removal of 4 bases from V and 6 bases from J, the junction contained 9 bases not matched to a gene. In nucleotides, the CDR3 is TGCGCCAGCAGCCCCCCGGGACTAGGGACCGATACGCAGTATTTT. This gives the protein CASSPPGLGTDTQYF.

The gene calls are TRBV4-3 and TRBJ2-3, with a tentative D call TRBD2 (6 bases). The CDR3 has 16 residues. In germline, CDR1 is LGHNA, CDR2 YSLEER. The V and J ends lost 4 bases and 2 bases respectively, with 16 bases between them. CDR3 sequence: CASSPSTSRVTDTQYF. The CDR3 bases are TGCGCCAGCAGCCCGTCGACTAGTCGAGTCACAGATACGCAGTATTTT.

This clone was observed once. The chain is built from TRBV2 and TRBJ1-2, with a possible D match to TRBD1 (5 bases). The length of the CDR3 is 15 residues. Germline V CDR1 and CDR2: SNHLY, FYNNEI. Trimming stripped 2 bases from V and 8 bases from J, with 18 bases between. The CDR3 sequence is CASSERLAYRHGYTF. The DNA for the CDR3 is TGTGCCAGCAGTGAACGTCTGGCTTACAGGCACGGCTACACCTTC.

The rearrangement joins TRBV11-2 to TRBJ2-6; no reliable D call. The V gene lost 1 base and the J gene lost 0 bases, with 13 bases spanning the gap. This CDR3 is built from 18 residues. The germline gives CDR1 SGHAT, CDR2 FQNNGV. The CDR3 coding sequence is TGTGCCAGCAGCTTAGTGGTAAGGAGCTTCTCTGGGGCCAACGTCCTGACTTTC. Its protein is CASSLVVRSFSGANVLTF.

This chain uses TRBV7-2 with TRBJ2-5; TRBD1 matches 9 bases. CDR1 and CDR2 (germline): SGHTA, FQGNSA. The CDR3 length is 16 residues. V shed 1 base, J shed 3 bases, and the junction held 6 bases outside the gene matches. CDR3 protein: CASSLGNRDREETQYF. CDR3 nucleotides: TGTGCCAGCAGCTTAGGAAACCGGGACAGGGAAGAGACCCAGTACTTC.